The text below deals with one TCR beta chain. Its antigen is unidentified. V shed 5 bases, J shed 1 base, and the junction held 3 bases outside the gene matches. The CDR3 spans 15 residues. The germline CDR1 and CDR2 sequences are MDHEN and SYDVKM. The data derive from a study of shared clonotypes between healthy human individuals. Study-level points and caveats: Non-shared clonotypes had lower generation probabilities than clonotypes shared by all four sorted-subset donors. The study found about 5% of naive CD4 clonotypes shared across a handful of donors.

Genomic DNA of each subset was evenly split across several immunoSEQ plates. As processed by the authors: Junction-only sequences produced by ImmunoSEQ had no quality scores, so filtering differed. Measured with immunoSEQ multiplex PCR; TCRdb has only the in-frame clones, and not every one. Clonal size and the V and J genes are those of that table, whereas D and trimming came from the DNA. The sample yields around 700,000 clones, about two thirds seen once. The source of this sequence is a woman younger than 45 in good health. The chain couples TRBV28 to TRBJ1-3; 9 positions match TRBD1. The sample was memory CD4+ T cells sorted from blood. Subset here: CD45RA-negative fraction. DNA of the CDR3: TGTGCCAGCAGTCAGACAGGGGGGTCTGGAAACACCATATATTTT. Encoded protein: CASSQTGGSGNTIYF.